The rows below give T cell receptor beta chains drawn from one sample of a study of T-cell reconstitution after alpha-beta-depleted transplantation in children. TCRdb itself ran the PCR reads through MiXCR, one entry per CDR3 protein. The sample contains more than 200,000 distinct CDR3 sequences, roughly 24% of which appear only once. Here the sequenced sample was PBMCs, taken before TCRalphabeta/CD19-depleted stem cell transplant. These receptors all stem from a girl aged 2-10 years with Fanconi anemia, due to receive a stem cell transplant. CDR3s include the opening cysteine and the closing phenylalanine or tryptophan. D genes are given only for firm matches. Rows may omit the clone size; those that give it use once, few, many or a size class.

D: .; size: few; V: TRBV7-2; J: TRBJ2-1; DNA: TGTGCCAGCAGCTTAGGGTCCTGGGCGCACAATGAGCAGTTCTTC; CDR3: CASSLGSWAHNEQFF
D: .; size: many; V: TRBV2; J: TRBJ2-1; DNA: TGTGCCAGCAGTTTGGGTGTAGATGAGCAGTTCTTC; CDR3: CASSLGVDEQFF
D: TRBD2; size: .; V: TRBV4-2; J: TRBJ2-7; DNA: TGTGCCAGCAGCACCCGGACTAGCGGGAGGGCCGGGGGGTACGAGCAGTACTTC; CDR3: CASSTRTSGRAGGYEQYF
D: .; size: .; V: TRBV29-1; J: TRBJ2-3; DNA: TGCAGCGTTGAGGGGGAGAATACAGATACGCAGTATTTT; CDR3: CSVEGENTDTQYF
D: TRBD1; size: .; V: TRBV20-1; J: TRBJ2-1; DNA: TGCAGTGCTAGAGGTAGGACAGGGGGAATCTACAATGAGCAGTTCTTC; CDR3: CSARGRTGGIYNEQFF
D: .; size: .; V: TRBV5-1; J: TRBJ2-2; DNA: TGCGCCAGCAGCTGGCTTGGGGAGTGGGCCGGGGAGCTGTTTTTT; CDR3: CASSWLGEWAGELFF
D: TRBD2; size: .; V: TRBV18; J: TRBJ2-1; DNA: TGTGCCAGCTCACCTGCGGGAGGACGCGGTGAGCAGTTCTTC; CDR3: CASSPAGGRGEQFF
D: .; size: many; V: TRBV12-3/TRBV12-4; J: TRBJ1-2; DNA: TGTGCCAGCAATCCGACTGCAGGCGTAGGCTATGGCTACACCTTC; CDR3: CASNPTAGVGYGYTF
D: .; size: few; V: TRBV28; J: TRBJ2-3; DNA: TGTGCCAGCAGTTCTACAGGAGGGACTACAGATACGCAGTATTTT; CDR3: CASSSTGGTTDTQYF
D: TRBD2; size: few; V: TRBV29-1; J: TRBJ2-7; DNA: TGCAGCGTCTTAGCGGGGGACGCCTACGAGCAGTACTTC; CDR3: CSVLAGDAYEQYF
D: TRBD1; size: many; V: TRBV29-1; J: TRBJ2-5; DNA: TGCAGCGTCGGGACAGGGGGAGAGACCCAGTACTTC; CDR3: CSVGTGGETQYF
D: TRBD1; size: .; V: TRBV7-3; J: TRBJ2-1; DNA: TGTGCCAGCAGCTCAGGACAGGGTAATGACAATGAGCAGTTCTTC; CDR3: CASSSGQGNDNEQFF
D: .; size: .; V: TRBV6-1; J: TRBJ1-1; DNA: TGTGCCAGCAGTGAAGGCCCATCTAACACTGAAGCTTTCTTT; CDR3: CASSEGPSNTEAFF
D: TRBD2; size: many; V: TRBV28; J: TRBJ2-3; DNA: TGTGCCAGCAGTTTACCTGCTAGCGGGGGAACAGATACGCAGTATTTT; CDR3: CASSLPASGGTDTQYF
D: .; size: once; V: TRBV6-5; J: TRBJ1-3; DNA: TGTGCCAGCAGTTACTATGGCTCTGGAAACACCATATATTTT; CDR3: CASSYYGSGNTIYF
D: .; size: .; V: TRBV20-1; J: TRBJ2-7; DNA: TGCAGTGCTAGGGAGTCGGCCGAGCAGTACTTC; CDR3: CSARESAEQYF
D: TRBD1; size: many; V: TRBV5-6; J: TRBJ2-7; DNA: TGTGCCAGCAGCTTGGTGGACAGGTCCACCTACGAGCAGTACTTC; CDR3: CASSLVDRSTYEQYF
D: .; size: .; V: TRBV29-1; J: TRBJ2-3; DNA: TGCAGCGTTAAAGGGCAGGGAAGCCTCTTCGGAGTCCAGTATTTT; CDR3: CSVKGQGSLFGVQYF
D: .; size: .; V: TRBV29-1; J: TRBJ2-1; DNA: TGCAGCGTTTTTCGCCCCACCAATGAGCAGTTCTTC; CDR3: CSVFRPTNEQFF
D: TRBD2; size: .; V: TRBV9; J: TRBJ2-1; DNA: TGTGCCAGCAGCCCCCGGCTAGCGGGGAGGAATGAGCAGTTCTTC; CDR3: CASSPRLAGRNEQFF
D: .; size: .; V: TRBV12-3/TRBV12-4; J: TRBJ1-6; DNA: TGTGCCAGCAGTTTGGGGACCAGTCTCGCCCTCCACTTT; CDR3: CASSLGTSLALHF
D: .; size: .; V: TRBV6-1; J: TRBJ2-7; DNA: TGTGCCAGCAGGCGAGGGACGACCTACGAGCAGTACTTC; CDR3: CASRRGTTYEQYF
D: TRBD2; size: .; V: TRBV15; J: TRBJ2-1; DNA: TGTGCCAAAACTAGCGGGAGGGGGATTGAGCAGTTCTTC; CDR3: CAKTSGRGIEQFF
D: .; size: few; V: TRBV5-1; J: TRBJ2-7; DNA: TGCGCCAGCAGCTTGGGTGCGGGTATACAGAACTCCTACGAGCAGTACTTC; CDR3: CASSLGAGIQNSYEQYF
D: .; size: .; V: TRBV29-1; J: TRBJ1-1; DNA: TGCAGCGTTGAAGATCTGGTGAACACTGAAGCTTTCTTT; CDR3: CSVEDLVNTEAFF
D: .; size: .; V: TRBV20-1; J: TRBJ2-4; DNA: TGCAGTGCTGCCGGAGTAGCCAAAAACATTCAGTACTTC; CDR3: CSAAGVAKNIQYF
D: TRBD2; size: many; V: TRBV12-3/TRBV12-4; J: TRBJ2-1; DNA: TGTGCCAGCGAGACTAGCGGGAGGCTGATGAGCTCCTACAATGAGCAGTTCTTC; CDR3: CASETSGRLMSSYNEQFF